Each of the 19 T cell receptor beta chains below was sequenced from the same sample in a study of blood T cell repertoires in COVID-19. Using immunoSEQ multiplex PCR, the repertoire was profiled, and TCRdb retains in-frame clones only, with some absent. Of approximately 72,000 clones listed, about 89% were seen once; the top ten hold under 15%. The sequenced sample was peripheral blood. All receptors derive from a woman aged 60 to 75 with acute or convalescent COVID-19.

The CDR3 bases are TGTGCCAGCAGCCCCAGACTAGCGAGGCAAGAGACCCAGTACTTC. Protein sequence: CASSPRLARQETQYF. The gene calls are TRBV14 and TRBJ2-5, with TRBD2 matching 8 bases. CDR3 length: 15 residues. Looked up from germline, CDR1 is SGHDN and CDR2 is FVKESK. V trimming: 4 bases; J trimming: 2 bases; junction bases outside the gene matches: 6.

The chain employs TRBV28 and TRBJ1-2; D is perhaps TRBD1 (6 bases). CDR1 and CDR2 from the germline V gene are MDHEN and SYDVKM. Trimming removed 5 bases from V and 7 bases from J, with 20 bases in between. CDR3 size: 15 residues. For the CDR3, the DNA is TGTGCCAGCAGTCCCACTCTTCAGGGGTCCTCTGGCTACACCTTC. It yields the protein CASSPTLQGSSGYTF.

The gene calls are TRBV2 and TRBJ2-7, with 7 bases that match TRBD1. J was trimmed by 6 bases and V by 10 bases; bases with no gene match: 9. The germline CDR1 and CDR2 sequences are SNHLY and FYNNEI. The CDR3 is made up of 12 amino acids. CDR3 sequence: CAIPDRAGEQYF. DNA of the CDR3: TGTGCCATTCCCGACAGGGCGGGCGAGCAGTACTTC.

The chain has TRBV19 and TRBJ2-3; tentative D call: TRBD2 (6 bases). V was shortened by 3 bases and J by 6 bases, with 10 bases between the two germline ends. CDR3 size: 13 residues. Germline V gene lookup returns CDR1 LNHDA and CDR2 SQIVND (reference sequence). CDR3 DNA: TGTGCCAGTAGTATCGGGGCGGGGGATACGCAGTATTTT. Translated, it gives CASSIGAGDTQYF.

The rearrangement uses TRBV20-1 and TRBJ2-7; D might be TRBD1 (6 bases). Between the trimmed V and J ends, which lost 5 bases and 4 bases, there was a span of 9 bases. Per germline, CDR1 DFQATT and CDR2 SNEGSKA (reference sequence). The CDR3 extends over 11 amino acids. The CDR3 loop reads CSAGGPYEQYF. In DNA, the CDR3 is TGCAGTGCTGGGGGCCCATACGAGCAGTACTTC.

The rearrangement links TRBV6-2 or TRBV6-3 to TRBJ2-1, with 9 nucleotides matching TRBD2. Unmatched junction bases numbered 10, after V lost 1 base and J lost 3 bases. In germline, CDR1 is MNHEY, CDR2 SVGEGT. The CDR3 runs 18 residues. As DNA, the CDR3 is TGTGCCAGCAGTTACTTCGCCCTCCAGCGGGGGGACTACAATGAGCAGTTCTTC. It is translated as CASSYFALQRGDYNEQFF.

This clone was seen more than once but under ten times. CDR3 DNA: TGTGCCGCCCGGGACAGCTACAATCAGCCCCAGCATTTT. This sequence encodes CAARDSYNQPQHF. The V gene is TRBV30, the J gene TRBJ1-5, with 7 bases matching TRBD1. Germline V gene data show CDR1 as GTSNPN and CDR2 as SVGIG (reference sequence). This CDR3 comprises 13 residues. V was clipped by 8 bases and J by 3 bases; unmatched bases: 7.

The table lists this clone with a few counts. The CDR3 nucleotides are TGCGCCAGCACCGTTAGCCGCTATAATTCACCCCTCCACTTT. Translating it yields CASTVSRYNSPLHF. This chain connects TRBV4-1 to TRBJ1-6; D unclear. Looked up from germline, CDR1 is MGHRA and CDR2 is YSYEKL. The CDR3 has 14 amino acids. Trimming cost V 7 bases and J 3 bases, with 10 bases left between them.

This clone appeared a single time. This CDR3 reads CASSLTGIQETQYF. The CDR3 DNA sequence: TGTGCCAGCAGCTTAACGGGGATCCAAGAGACCCAGTACTTC. The chain couples TRBV5-6 to TRBJ2-5; D is possibly TRBD2 (5 bases). The germline V gene encodes CDR1 SGHDT and CDR2 YYEEEE. The CDR3 spans 14 residues. The V and J ends lost 2 bases and 1 base respectively, with 9 bases between them.

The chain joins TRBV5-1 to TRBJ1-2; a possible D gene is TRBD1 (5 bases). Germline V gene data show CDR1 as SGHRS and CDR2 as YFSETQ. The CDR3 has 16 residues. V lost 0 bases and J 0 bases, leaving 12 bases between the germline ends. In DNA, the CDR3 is TGCGCCAGCAGCTTGGGTCCTGCAGGGCCTAACTATGGCTACACCTTC. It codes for CASSLGPAGPNYGYTF.

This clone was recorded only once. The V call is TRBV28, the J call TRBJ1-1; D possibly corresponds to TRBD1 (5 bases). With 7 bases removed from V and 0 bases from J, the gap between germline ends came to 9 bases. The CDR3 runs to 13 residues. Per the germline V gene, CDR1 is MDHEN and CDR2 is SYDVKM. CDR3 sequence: CASMTVMNTEAFF. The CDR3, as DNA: TGTGCCAGCATGACAGTCATGAACACTGAAGCTTTCTTT.

The CDR3 DNA follows: TGTGCCAGCGGCCGGACAGCGAACACCGGGGAGCTGTTTTTT. This gives the protein CASGRTANTGELFF. This rearrangement joins TRBV2 to TRBJ2-2, with D possibly being TRBD1 (6 bases). V lost 8 bases and J lost 0, with 10 bases in between. There are 14 residues in the CDR3. Germline CDR1 is SNHLY and CDR2 is FYNNEI. Full variable domain (rest looked up from reference TRBV2 and TRBJ2-2): EPEVTQTPSHQVTQMGQEVILRCVPISNHLYFYWYRQILGQKVEFLVSFYNNEISEKSEIFDDQFSVERPDGSNFTLKIRSTKLEDSAMYFCASGRTANTGELFFGEGSRLTVL.

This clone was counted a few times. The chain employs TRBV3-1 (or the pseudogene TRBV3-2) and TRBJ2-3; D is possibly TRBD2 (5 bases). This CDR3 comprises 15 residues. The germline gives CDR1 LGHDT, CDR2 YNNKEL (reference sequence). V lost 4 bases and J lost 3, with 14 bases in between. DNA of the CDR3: TGTGCCAGCAGCCCCAGGAGGTTAGGGACAGATACGCAGTATTTT. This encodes CASSPRRLGTDTQYF.

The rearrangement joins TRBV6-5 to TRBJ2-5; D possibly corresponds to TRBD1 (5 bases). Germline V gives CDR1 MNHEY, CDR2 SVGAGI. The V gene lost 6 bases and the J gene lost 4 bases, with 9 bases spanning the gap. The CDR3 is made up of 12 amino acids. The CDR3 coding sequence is TGTGCCAGCAGCAGGGATGGAGAGACCCAGTACTTC. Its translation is CASSRDGETQYF.

In nucleotides, the CDR3 is TGTGCCAGCAGCCAAGAGGACAGGGTTGTGTCCGGGGAGCTGTTTTTT. This translates into CASSQEDRVVSGELFF. V and J are TRBV3-1 (or the pseudogene TRBV3-2) and TRBJ2-2, with 8 bases lining up with TRBD1. With V trimmed by 0 bases and J by 6 bases, 6 bases remained unmatched. There are 16 residues in the CDR3. Germline V gene data show CDR1 as LGHDT and CDR2 as YNNKEL (reference sequence).

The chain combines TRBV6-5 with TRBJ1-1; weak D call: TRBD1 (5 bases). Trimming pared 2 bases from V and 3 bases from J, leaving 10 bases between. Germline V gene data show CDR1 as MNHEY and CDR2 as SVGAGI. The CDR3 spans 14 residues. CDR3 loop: CASSYGGEDTEAFF. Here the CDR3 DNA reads TGTGCCAGCAGTTACGGAGGGGAGGACACTGAAGCTTTCTTT.

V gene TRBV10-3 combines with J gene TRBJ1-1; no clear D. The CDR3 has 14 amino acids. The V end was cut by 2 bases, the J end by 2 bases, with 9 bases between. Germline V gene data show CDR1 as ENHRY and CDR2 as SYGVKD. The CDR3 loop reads CAISEETPNTEAFF. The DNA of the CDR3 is TGTGCCATCAGTGAGGAGACACCTAACACTGAAGCTTTCTTT.

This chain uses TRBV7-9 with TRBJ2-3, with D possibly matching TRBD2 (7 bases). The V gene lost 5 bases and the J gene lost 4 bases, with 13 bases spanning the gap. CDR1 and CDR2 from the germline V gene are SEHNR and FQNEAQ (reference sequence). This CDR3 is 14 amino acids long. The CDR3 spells CASSPRGAADTQYF. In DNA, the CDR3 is TGTGCCAGCAGCCCCCGGGGGGCGGCAGATACGCAGTATTTT.

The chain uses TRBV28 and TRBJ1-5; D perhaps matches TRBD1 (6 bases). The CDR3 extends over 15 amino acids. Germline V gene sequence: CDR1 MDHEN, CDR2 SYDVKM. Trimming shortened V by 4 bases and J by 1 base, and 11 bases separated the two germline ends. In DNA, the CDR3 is TGTGCCAGCAGTTCCCCGACAGGAAGCAATCAGCCCCAGCATTTT. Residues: CASSSPTGSNQPQHF.